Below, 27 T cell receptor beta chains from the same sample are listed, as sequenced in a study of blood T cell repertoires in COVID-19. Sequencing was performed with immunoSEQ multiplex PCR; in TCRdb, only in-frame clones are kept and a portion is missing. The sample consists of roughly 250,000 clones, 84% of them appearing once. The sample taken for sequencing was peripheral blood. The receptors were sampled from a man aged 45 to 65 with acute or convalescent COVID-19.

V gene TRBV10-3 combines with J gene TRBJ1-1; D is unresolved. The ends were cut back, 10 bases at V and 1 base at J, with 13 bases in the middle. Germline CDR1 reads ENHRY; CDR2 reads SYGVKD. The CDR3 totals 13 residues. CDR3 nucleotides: TGTGCCACTCACGGTCGGGGGAACACTGAAGCTTTCTTT. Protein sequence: CATHGRGNTEAFF.

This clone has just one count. The CDR3 reads CASSLDRLAGALTDTQYF. The CDR3 DNA reads as TGTGCCAGCAGCTTAGATCGCCTAGCGGGGGCTCTCACAGATACGCAGTATTTT. This chain links TRBV7-8 with TRBJ2-3; TRBD2 matches at 10 bases. This CDR3 is 18 amino acids long. From germline, CDR1 is SGHVS and CDR2 FQNEAQ. V lost 1 base to trimming and J lost 2 bases; unmatched junction nucleotides: 9.

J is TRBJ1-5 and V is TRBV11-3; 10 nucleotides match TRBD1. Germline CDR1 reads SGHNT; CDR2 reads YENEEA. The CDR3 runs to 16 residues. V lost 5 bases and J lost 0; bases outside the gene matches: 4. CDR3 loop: CASSPGQGDSNQPQHF. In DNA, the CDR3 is TGTGCCAGCAGCCCAGGACAGGGGGATAGCAATCAGCCCCAGCATTTT.

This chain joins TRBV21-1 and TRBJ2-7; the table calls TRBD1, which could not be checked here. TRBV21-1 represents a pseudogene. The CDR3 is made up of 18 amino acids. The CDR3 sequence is CASSKAQLRQGSYYEQYF. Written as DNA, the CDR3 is TGTGCCAGCAGCAAAGCCCAACTACGACAGGGGTCTTACTACGAGCAGTACTTC.

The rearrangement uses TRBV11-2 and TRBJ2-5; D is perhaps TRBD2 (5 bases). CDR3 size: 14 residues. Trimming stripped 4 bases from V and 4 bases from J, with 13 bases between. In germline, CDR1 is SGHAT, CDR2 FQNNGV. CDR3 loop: CASSSPPRGETQYF. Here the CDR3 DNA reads TGTGCCAGCAGCTCACCGCCTCGGGGAGAGACCCAGTACTTC.

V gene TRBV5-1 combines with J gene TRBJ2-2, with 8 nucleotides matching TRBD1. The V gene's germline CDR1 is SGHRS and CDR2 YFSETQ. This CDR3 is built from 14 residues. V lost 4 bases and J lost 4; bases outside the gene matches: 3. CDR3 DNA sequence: TGCGCCAGCAGCATGACAGGGGTCACCGGGGAGCTGTTTTTT. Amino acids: CASSMTGVTGELFF.

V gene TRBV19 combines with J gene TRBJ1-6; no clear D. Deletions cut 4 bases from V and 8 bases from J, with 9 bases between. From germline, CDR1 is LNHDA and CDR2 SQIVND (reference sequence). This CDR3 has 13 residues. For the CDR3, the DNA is TGTGCCAGTAGTAGCCTGGGCCATTCACCCCTCCACTTT. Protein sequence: CASSSLGHSPLHF. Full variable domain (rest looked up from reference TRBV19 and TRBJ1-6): DGGITQSPKYLFRKEGQNVTLSCEQNLNHDAMYWYRQDPGQGLRLIYYSQIVNDFQKGDIAEGYSVSREKKESFPLTVTSAQKNPTAFYLCASSSLGHSPLHFGNGTRLTVT.

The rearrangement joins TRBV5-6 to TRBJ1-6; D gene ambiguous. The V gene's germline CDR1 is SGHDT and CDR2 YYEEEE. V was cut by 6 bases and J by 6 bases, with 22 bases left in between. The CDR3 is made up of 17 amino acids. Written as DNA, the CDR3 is TGTGCCAGCACCTCGGGTTCGCTCCTTCTCGGTAATTCACCCCTCCACTTT. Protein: CASTSGSLLLGNSPLHF.

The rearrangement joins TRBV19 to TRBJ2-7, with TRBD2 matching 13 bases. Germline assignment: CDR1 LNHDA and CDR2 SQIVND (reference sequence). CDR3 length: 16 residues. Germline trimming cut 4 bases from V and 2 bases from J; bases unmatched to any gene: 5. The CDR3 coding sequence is TGTGCCAGTAGTACGAGGACTAGCGGGAGAGCCTACGAGCAGTACTTC. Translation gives CASSTRTSGRAYEQYF. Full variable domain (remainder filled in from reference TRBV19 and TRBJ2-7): DGGITQSPKYLFRKEGQNVTLSCEQNLNHDAMYWYRQDPGQGLRLIYYSQIVNDFQKGDIAEGYSVSREKKESFPLTVTSAQKNPTAFYLCASSTRTSGRAYEQYFGPGTRLTVT.

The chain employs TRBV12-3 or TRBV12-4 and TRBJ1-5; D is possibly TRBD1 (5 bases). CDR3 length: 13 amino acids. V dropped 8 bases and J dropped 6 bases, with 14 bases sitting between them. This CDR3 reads CASLSQGLQPQHF. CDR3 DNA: TGTGCCAGCTTGTCCCAGGGACTTCAGCCCCAGCATTTT.

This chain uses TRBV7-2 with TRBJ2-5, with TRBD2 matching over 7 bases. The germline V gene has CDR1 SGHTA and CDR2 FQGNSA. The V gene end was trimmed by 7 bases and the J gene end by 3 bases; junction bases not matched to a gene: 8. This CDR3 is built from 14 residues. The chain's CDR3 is CASKSWGGEETQYF. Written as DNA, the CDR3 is TGTGCCAGCAAGTCGTGGGGAGGGGAAGAGACCCAGTACTTC.

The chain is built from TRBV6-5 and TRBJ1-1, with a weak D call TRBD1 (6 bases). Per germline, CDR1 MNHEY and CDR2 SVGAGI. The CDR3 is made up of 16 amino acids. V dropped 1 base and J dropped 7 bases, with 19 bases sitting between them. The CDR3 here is CASSYLFHGGRIEAFF. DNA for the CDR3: TGTGCCAGCAGTTACTTATTCCACGGGGGGCGGATTGAAGCTTTCTTT.

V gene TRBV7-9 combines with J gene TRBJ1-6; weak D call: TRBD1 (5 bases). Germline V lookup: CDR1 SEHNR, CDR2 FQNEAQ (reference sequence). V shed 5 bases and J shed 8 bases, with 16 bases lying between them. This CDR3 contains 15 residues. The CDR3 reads CASSILGLGDSPLHF. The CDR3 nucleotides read TGTGCCAGCAGCATTCTGGGGTTAGGGGATTCACCCCTCCACTTT.

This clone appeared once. The CDR3 region is CASSAQETQYF. The CDR3 nucleotides are TGTGCCAGCAGTGCACAAGAGACCCAGTACTTC. The chain is built from TRBV2 and TRBJ2-5; D call uncertain. Germline CDR1 reads SNHLY; CDR2 reads FYNNEI. Trimming cost V 4 bases and J 2 bases, with 2 bases left between them. This CDR3 comprises 11 residues.

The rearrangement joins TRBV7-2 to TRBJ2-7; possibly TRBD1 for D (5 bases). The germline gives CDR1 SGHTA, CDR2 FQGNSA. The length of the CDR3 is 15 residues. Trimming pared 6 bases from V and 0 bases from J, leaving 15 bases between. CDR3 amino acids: CASRRTQESSYEQYF. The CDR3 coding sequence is TGTGCCAGCAGACGAACACAGGAGAGCTCCTACGAGCAGTACTTC. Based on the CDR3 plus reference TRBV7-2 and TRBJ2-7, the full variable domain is GAGVSQSPSNKVTEKGKDVELRCDPISGHTALYWYRQSLGQGLEFLIYFQGNSAPDKSGLPSDRFSAERTGGSVSTLTIQRTQQEDSAVYLCASRRTQESSYEQYFGPGTRLTVT.

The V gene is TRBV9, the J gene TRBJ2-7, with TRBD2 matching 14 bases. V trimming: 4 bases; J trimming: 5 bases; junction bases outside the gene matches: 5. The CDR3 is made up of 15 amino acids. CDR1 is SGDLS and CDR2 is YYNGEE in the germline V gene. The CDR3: CASSLGTSGSHEQYF. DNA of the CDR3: TGTGCCAGCAGCCTCGGGACTAGCGGGAGCCACGAGCAGTACTTC.

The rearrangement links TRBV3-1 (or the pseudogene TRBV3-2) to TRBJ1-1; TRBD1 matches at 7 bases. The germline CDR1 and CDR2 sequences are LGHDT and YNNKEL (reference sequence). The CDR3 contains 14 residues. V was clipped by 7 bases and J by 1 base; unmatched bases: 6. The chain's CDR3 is CASTRTGRNTEAFF. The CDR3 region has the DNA TGTGCCAGCACTCGGACAGGTCGGAACACTGAAGCTTTCTTT.

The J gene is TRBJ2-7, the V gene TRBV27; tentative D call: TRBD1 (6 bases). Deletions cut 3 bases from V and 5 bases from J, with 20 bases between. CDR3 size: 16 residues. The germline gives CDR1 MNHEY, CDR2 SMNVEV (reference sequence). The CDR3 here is CASSFRVQGIANEQYF. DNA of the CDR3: TGTGCCAGCAGTTTCAGAGTCCAGGGGATCGCGAACGAGCAGTACTTC.

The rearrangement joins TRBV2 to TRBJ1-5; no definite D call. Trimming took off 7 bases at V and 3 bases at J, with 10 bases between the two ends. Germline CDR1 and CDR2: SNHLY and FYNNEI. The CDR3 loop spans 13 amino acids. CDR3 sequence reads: CASKPETNQPQHF. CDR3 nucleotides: TGTGCCAGCAAACCGGAGACCAATCAGCCCCAGCATTTT.

The CDR3 DNA follows: TGTGCCAGCAGCTACGCAGGGGCTAACTATGGCTACACCTTC. As protein: CASSYAGANYGYTF. The chain links TRBV6-5 to TRBJ1-2, with TRBD1 as a possible D gene (6 bases). V lost 6 bases and J lost 0, with 11 bases in between. The CDR3 sequence is 14 residues long. Per the germline V gene, CDR1 is MNHEY and CDR2 is SVGAGI.

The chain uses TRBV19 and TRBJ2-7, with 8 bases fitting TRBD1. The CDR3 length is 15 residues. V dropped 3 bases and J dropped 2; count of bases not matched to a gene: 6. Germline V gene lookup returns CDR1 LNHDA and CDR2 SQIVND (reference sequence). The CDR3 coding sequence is TGTGCCAGTAGTATTGGACAGGGAGTGCCCTACGAGCAGTACTTC. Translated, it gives CASSIGQGVPYEQYF.

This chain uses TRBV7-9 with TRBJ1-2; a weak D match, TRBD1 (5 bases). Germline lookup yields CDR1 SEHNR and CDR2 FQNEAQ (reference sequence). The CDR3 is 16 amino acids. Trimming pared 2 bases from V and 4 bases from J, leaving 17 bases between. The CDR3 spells CASSLWSPQEGYGYTF. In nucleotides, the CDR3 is TGTGCCAGCAGCTTATGGTCCCCACAGGAGGGCTATGGCTACACCTTC.

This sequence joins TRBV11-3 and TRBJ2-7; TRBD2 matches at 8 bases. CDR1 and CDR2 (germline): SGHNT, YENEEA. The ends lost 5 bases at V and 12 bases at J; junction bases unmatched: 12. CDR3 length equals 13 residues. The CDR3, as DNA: TGTGCCAGCAGCCGCGGGGGGTCCCCTACCTTGTACTTC. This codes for CASSRGGSPTLYF.

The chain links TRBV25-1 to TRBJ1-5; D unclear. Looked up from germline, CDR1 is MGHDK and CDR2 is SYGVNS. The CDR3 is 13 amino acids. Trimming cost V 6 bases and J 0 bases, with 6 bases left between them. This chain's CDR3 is CASSQSSNQPQHF. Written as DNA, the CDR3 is TGTGCCAGCAGCCAATCTAGCAATCAGCCCCAGCATTTT.

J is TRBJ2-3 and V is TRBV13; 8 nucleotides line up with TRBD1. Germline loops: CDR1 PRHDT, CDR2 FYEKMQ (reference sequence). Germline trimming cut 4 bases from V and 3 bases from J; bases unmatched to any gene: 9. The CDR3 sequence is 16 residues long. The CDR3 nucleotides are TGTGCCAGCAGCTCATCACAGGGGGTCTTGACAGATACGCAGTATTTT. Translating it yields CASSSSQGVLTDTQYF.

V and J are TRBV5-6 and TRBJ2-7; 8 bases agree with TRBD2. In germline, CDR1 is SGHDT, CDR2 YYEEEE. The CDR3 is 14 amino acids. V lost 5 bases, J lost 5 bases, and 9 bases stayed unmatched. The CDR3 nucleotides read TGTGCCAGCAGGGGATCCGGGGGGGCAAACGAGCAGTACTTC. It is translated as CASRGSGGANEQYF. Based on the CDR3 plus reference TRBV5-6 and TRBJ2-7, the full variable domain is DAGVTQSPTHLIKTRGQQVTLRCSPKSGHDTVSWYQQALGQGPQFIFQYYEEEERQRGNFPDRFSGHQFPNYSSELNVNALLLGDSALYLCASRGSGGANEQYFGPGTRLTVT.

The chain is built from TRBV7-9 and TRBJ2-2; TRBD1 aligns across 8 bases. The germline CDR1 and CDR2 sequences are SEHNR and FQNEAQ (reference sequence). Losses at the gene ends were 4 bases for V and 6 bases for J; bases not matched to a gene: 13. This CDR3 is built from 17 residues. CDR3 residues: CASSSGGRTGIAGELFF. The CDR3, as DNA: TGTGCCAGCAGCTCCGGGGGCCGGACAGGGATAGCCGGGGAGCTGTTTTTT.